Listed below are T cell receptor beta chains from one sample, sequenced in a study of cytomegalovirus exposure and HLA in healthy donors. TCRdb's copy holds only in-frame clones and misses some; the assay was immunoSEQ multiplex PCR. The sample yields around 80,000 clones, 95% to 96% seen once. The sample was PBMCs. These receptors originate from a woman under 30 in good health and CMV-seronegative. Each CDR3 is given with its conserved first and last residue.

V gene,J gene,CDR3 protein
TRBV5-1,TRBJ2-2,CASSRPGQDTTGELFF
TRBV27,TRBJ1-2,CASSPGTGWGYTF
TRBV30,TRBJ1-4,CAWSVQGGTNEKLFF
TRBV19,TRBJ1-2,CASMRDAPNYGYTF
TRBV19,TRBJ2-1,CASRQGDEQFF
TRBV5-1,TRBJ2-7,CASSLVILDSPYEQYF
TRBV11-2,TRBJ1-1,CASSFGPNTEAFF
TRBV28,TRBJ2-1,CATIRSEYNEQFF
TRBV7-9,TRBJ2-5,CASTTTGLALETQYF
TRBV11-3,TRBJ2-3,CASEHGGGRGTDTQYF
TRBV10-3,TRBJ2-7,CAISRDAYEQYF
TRBV14,TRBJ1-6,CASSQSTRKDSPLHF
TRBV28,TRBJ2-7,CASSDRGEQYF
TRBV30,TRBJ1-2,CAWDAQGGGYTF
TRBV18,TRBJ1-1,CASSRREMNTEAFF
TRBV6-1,TRBJ2-5,CASSGLAGGPETQYF
TRBV9,TRBJ2-1,CAPPRTGGTYNEQFF
TRBV25-1,TRBJ1-1,CASTPAGLNTEAFF
TRBV19,TRBJ1-1,CASGQASVNTEAFF
TRBV7-9,TRBJ2-2,CASSRLGGPRELFF
TRBV6-5,TRBJ1-5,CASSSPGQPQHF
TRBV6-5,TRBJ2-1,CASRAGLGSYEQFF
TRBV7-9,TRBJ2-4,CASSPQPGAEGQGVGIQYF
TRBV10-1,TRBJ2-1,CASSEGTSGYNEQFF
TRBV7-2,TRBJ2-7,CASSLAPLEYEQYF